Reported below is one TCR beta chain. Measured with immunoSEQ multiplex PCR; TCRdb has only the in-frame clones, and not every one. The profile shows roughly 190,000 clones, approximately 90% of them singletons. This sample was taken from a study of blood T cell repertoires in COVID-19. Study-level background: Acute-phase and convalescent COVID-19 samples originated in the United States, Italy and Spain.

This CDR3 comprises 13 residues. Germline CDR1 SGHKS, CDR2 YYEKEE (reference sequence). V dropped 2 bases and J dropped 5 bases, with 10 bases sitting between them. This chain joins TRBV5-5 and TRBJ2-5; tentatively, D is TRBD2 (6 bases). Source material: peripheral blood. This receptor was obtained from a man between 60 and 75 years old with active or convalescent COVID-19. This CDR3 reads CASSFGSSETQYF. Written as DNA, the CDR3 is TGTGCCAGCAGCTTCGGGAGTTCGGAGACCCAGTACTTC.